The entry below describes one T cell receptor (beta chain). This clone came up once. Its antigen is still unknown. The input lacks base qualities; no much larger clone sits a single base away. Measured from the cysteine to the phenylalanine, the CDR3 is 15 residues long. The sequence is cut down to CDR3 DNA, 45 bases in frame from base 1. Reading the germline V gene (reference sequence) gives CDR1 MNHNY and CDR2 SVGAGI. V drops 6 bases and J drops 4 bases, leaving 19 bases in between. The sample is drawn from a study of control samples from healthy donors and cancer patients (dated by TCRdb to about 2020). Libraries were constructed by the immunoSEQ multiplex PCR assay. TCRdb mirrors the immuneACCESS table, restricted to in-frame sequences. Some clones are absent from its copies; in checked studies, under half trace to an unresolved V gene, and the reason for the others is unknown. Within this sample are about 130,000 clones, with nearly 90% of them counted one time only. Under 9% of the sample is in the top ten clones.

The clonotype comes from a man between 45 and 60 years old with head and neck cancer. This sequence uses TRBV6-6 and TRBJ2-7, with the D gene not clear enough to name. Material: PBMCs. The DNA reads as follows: TGTGCCAGCAGCCCTGGGTCGGACGCGCTATACGAGCAGTACTTC. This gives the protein CASSPGSDALYEQYF.